The rows below give T cell receptor beta chains drawn from one sample of a study of blood T cell repertoires in COVID-19. Assay: immunoSEQ multiplex PCR; the TCRdb copy retains only in-frame clones and omits some. The table shows under 200,000 clones, with about three quarters occurring only once. Sequencing was carried out using peripheral blood. Receptors originate from a man aged 70 or older with acute or convalescent COVID-19. Each CDR3 is given with its conserved first and last residue. D genes are given only for firm matches. Size values are once, few and many counts, or a class for expanded clones, and some rows have none.

TRBJ1-2	TRBV3-1/TRBV3-2	TRBD1	NA	TGTGCCAGCAGCTTGGGACAGGGGGTATCTAACTATGGCTACACCTTC	CASSLGQGVSNYGYTF
TRBJ1-1	TRBV19	TRBD1	once	TGTGCCAGTAGTATAGTAGGACAGGGGACCACTGAAGCTTTCTTT	CASSIVGQGTTEAFF
TRBJ1-1	TRBV2	NA	few	TGTGCCAGCAGTCGTCTTGACACTGAAGCTTTCTTT	CASSRLDTEAFF
TRBJ2-1	TRBV7-2	NA	few	TGTGCCAGCAGCTTGTCTGGCGGGGTACGGAGTGAGCAGTTCTTC	CASSLSGGVRSEQFF
TRBJ2-3	TRBV2	NA	NA	TGTGCCAGCAGAAGAGACAGAAGCACAGATACGCAGTATTTT	CASRRDRSTDTQYF
TRBJ1-5	TRBV2	NA	NA	TGTGCCAGCAGTGCGACAGTAACTTATAGCAATCAGCCCCAGCATTTT	CASSATVTYSNQPQHF
TRBJ2-7	TRBV29-1	NA	NA	TGCAGCGTCAGGGGATCGGGGTACGAGCAGTACTTC	CSVRGSGYEQYF
TRBJ1-1	TRBV5-4	NA	NA	TGTGCCAGCGAGGTGAAACGGGGAACCATGAACACTGAAGCTTTCTTT	CASEVKRGTMNTEAFF
TRBJ2-5	TRBV24-1	TRBD1	NA	TGTGCCACCAGTGACCGGGGACAGGGGGCCGTAGAGACCCAGTACTTC	CATSDRGQGAVETQYF
TRBJ2-7	TRBV29-1	NA	NA	TGCAGCGCTCAAAGTCGGGGAGACGACGAGCAGTACTTC	CSAQSRGDDEQYF
TRBJ2-6	TRBV6-1	TRBD2	NA	TGTGCCAGCAGTGGACTAGCGGGAGGGCACTCTGGGGCCAACGTCCTGACTTTC	CASSGLAGGHSGANVLTF
TRBJ1-2	TRBV28	NA	NA	TGTGCCAGCAGTCTCCTCGGGGGGCTAGGCTACACCTTC	CASSLLGGLGYTF
TRBJ1-3	TRBV5-1	TRBD1	NA	TGCGCCAGCAGCGCCGGACAGGGAGTGACTGGAAACACCATATATTTT	CASSAGQGVTGNTIYF
TRBJ1-2	TRBV5-1	TRBD1	NA	TGCGCCAGCAGCTTTAGACAGGGAAGTGGAGAAGGCTACACCTTC	CASSFRQGSGEGYTF
TRBJ1-1	TRBV7-9	NA	NA	TGTGCCAGCAGCTTAGGGGCAGGCTACACTGAAGCTTTCTTT	CASSLGAGYTEAFF
TRBJ1-3	TRBV19	NA	NA	TGTGCCAGTAGTATCATCTCTGGAAACACCATATATTTT	CASSIISGNTIYF
TRBJ2-3	TRBV7-7	TRBD1	NA	TGTGCCAGCAGCCCCCCCGGCAGGGGGCAAGATACGCAGTATTTT	CASSPPGRGQDTQYF
TRBJ1-2	TRBV11-2	TRBD1	NA	TGTGCCAGCAGCCCGGGACAGAGCCACTATGGCTACACCTTC	CASSPGQSHYGYTF
TRBJ1-6	TRBV3-1/TRBV3-2	TRBD1	NA	TGTGCCAGCAGCCAAGTGGGCTCAGGGGGATCACCCCTCCACTTT	CASSQVGSGGSPLHF
TRBJ2-2	TRBV27	TRBD1	once	TGTGCCAGCAGGAGCGGGACAGGGGGGAACACCGGGGAGCTGTTTTTT	CASRSGTGGNTGELFF
TRBJ2-3	TRBV29-1	NA	few	TGCAGCGTTGGCGGGGCGACCACAGATACGCAGTATTTT	CSVGGATTDTQYF